The 21 T cell receptor beta chains below were found in one sample sequenced in a study of cytomegalovirus exposure and HLA in healthy donors (dated by TCRdb to 2016 to 2017). Libraries were prepared through the immunoSEQ multiplex PCR assay. The immuneACCESS repertoire file appears here via TCRdb, limited to in-frame rearrangements. These files lack a portion of the clones; in checked studies, under half of the deficit traces to unresolved V genes, and the cause of the others is not known. The sample data list some 68,000 clones, and over 85% of these were observed just once. Together, the top ten hold approximately 1.3% of the sample. The specimen was PBMCs. Receptors were obtained from a man younger than 35 in good health and CMV-seropositive.

The chain combines TRBV4-1 with TRBJ2-1; 10 nucleotides match TRBD1. Trimming took 1 base from V and 6 from J; bases not matched to a gene: 15. The CDR3 sequence is 19 residues long. Germline assignment: CDR1 MGHRA and CDR2 YSYEKL. CDR3 in DNA: TGCGCCAGCAGCCAAGCCACGTGGGACAGGGGAATAAACTCCAATGAGCAGTTCTTC. Its translation: CASSQATWDRGINSNEQFF.

The V and J genes are TRBV18 and TRBJ1-6; no clear D gene. CDR1 and CDR2 (germline): KGHSH, LQKENI. CDR3 length: 16 amino acids. V was cut by 4 bases and J by 7 bases, with 17 bases left in between. Here the CDR3 reads CASSRAVRYLNSPLHF. The CDR3 DNA reads as TGTGCCAGCTCACGGGCAGTCCGCTACCTCAATTCACCCCTCCACTTT.

The chain joins TRBV11-2 to TRBJ2-3; 8 bases align to TRBD2. The junction had 13 bases not matched to a gene; V was cut back by 2 bases and J by 3 bases. Looked up from germline, CDR1 is SGHAT and CDR2 is FQNNGV. This CDR3 has 18 amino acids. The CDR3 loop is CASSLIRGGRFGTDTQYF. CDR3 nucleotide sequence: TGTGCCAGCAGCTTAATCCGGGGGGGACGATTCGGTACAGATACGCAGTATTTT. The complete variable domain, with remaining parts taken from reference TRBV11-2 and TRBJ2-3, reads EAGVAQSPRYKIIEKRQSVAFWCNPISGHATLYWYQQILGQGPKLLIQFQNNGVVDDSQLPKDRFSAERLKGVDSTLKIQPAKLEDSAVYLCASSLIRGGRFGTDTQYFGPGTRLTVL.

This rearrangement joins TRBV5-1 to TRBJ2-3, with 9 bases identical to TRBD2. After removal of 0 bases from V and 4 bases from J, the junction contained 6 bases not matched to a gene. CDR1 is SGHRS, CDR2 YFSETQ, per germline. The CDR3 contains 16 residues. The CDR3 nucleotides are TGCGCCAGCAGCTTGGAAGGGACTAGCATCTCAGATACGCAGTATTTT. Translation: CASSLEGTSISDTQYF.

This clone was detected once. The chain is built from TRBV28 and TRBJ2-7, with a tentative D call TRBD1 (6 bases). The V and J ends lost 2 bases and 0 bases respectively, with 11 bases between them. The CDR3 totals 15 residues. Germline V CDR1 and CDR2: MDHEN, SYDVKM. CDR3 residues: CASSLGGTNSYEQYF. DNA for the CDR3: TGTGCCAGCAGTTTAGGTGGGACAAACTCCTACGAGCAGTACTTC.

As concerns this clone: Other DNA sequences within the sample encode an identical CDR3. This sequence joins TRBV6-4 and TRBJ2-7; 8 bases fit TRBD1. The CDR3 runs 16 residues. From germline, CDR1 is MRHNA and CDR2 SNTAGT. V lost 0 bases to trimming and J lost 5 bases; unmatched junction nucleotides: 9. CDR3 in amino acids: CASSDSAGQGQDEQYF. Written as DNA, the CDR3 is TGTGCCAGCAGTGACTCAGCCGGACAGGGTCAGGACGAGCAGTACTTC.

The J gene is TRBJ2-3, the V gene TRBV9; D ambiguous. Germline lookup yields CDR1 SGDLS and CDR2 YYNGEE. V dropped 1 base and J dropped 2 bases, with 14 bases sitting between them. The CDR3 sequence is 16 residues long. CDR3 amino acids: CASSVSKREPTDTQYF. As DNA, the CDR3 is TGTGCCAGCAGCGTATCGAAACGAGAACCCACAGATACGCAGTATTTT.

This clone appeared a single time. The J gene is TRBJ2-3, the V gene TRBV29-1; 11 bases agree with TRBD2. This CDR3 is 17 amino acids long. The germline V gene has CDR1 SQVTM and CDR2 ANQGSEA. V lost 6 bases, J lost 0 bases, and 11 bases stayed unmatched. The CDR3 loop reads CSVDGLAGTPSTDTQYF. DNA of the CDR3: TGCAGCGTAGATGGACTAGCGGGTACACCCAGCACAGATACGCAGTATTTT.

The rearrangement uses TRBV7-6 and TRBJ2-3; a possible D gene is TRBD1 (6 bases). CDR1 is SGHVS, CDR2 FNYEAQ, per germline. Trimming shortened V by 5 bases and J by 6 bases, and 18 bases separated the two germline ends. This CDR3 contains 15 residues. CDR3 bases: TGTGCCAGCAGCGGGAGCAGGGGAGAGGCGGATACGCAGTATTTT. Amino acids: CASSGSRGEADTQYF.

The chain joins TRBV28 to TRBJ2-5, with TRBD2 identical over 10 bases. The CDR3 has 15 amino acids. Germline CDR1 reads MDHEN; CDR2 reads SYDVKM. V dropped 8 bases and J dropped 1; count of bases not matched to a gene: 7. Written as DNA, the CDR3 is TGTGCCAGCCAACGGACTAGCGGTATCCAAGAGACCCAGTACTTC. Translation gives CASQRTSGIQETQYF.

V is TRBV5-4 and J is TRBJ2-1, with D possibly being TRBD2 (6 bases). The germline gives CDR1 SGHNT, CDR2 YYREEE (reference sequence). The CDR3 contains 15 residues. Trimming took off 4 bases at V and 2 bases at J, with 13 bases between the two ends. In DNA, the CDR3 is TGTGCCAGCAGCAGATATAGCGGCGCCTACAATGAGCAGTTCTTC. It specifies CASSRYSGAYNEQFF.

Only one count was recorded for this clone. The J gene is TRBJ2-7, the V gene TRBV11-1, with D perhaps TRBD2 (6 bases). The CDR3 sequence is 16 residues long. Germline V lookup: CDR1 SGHAT, CDR2 FQDESV (reference sequence). The ends were cut back, 1 base at V and 6 bases at J, with 19 bases in the middle. CDR3 amino acids: CASSLEDGGYRGEQYF. In DNA, the CDR3 is TGTGCCAGCAGCTTAGAGGATGGAGGGTACCGAGGCGAGCAGTACTTC.

V usage is TRBV5-1 and J usage is TRBJ2-5; 11 nucleotides align to TRBD2. This CDR3 contains 18 residues. Germline-derived CDR1 and CDR2 are SGHRS and YFSETQ. Trimming cost V 4 bases and J 5 bases; bases outside gene matches: 16. CDR3 residues: CASSAGTSGMGSTETQYF. CDR3 DNA sequence: TGCGCCAGCAGCGCTGGGACTAGCGGAATGGGGTCGACGGAGACCCAGTACTTC. Drawing the rest from reference TRBV5-1 and TRBJ2-5, the complete variable domain is KAGVTQTPRYLIKTRGQQVTLSCSPISGHRSVSWYQQTPGQGLQFLFEYFSETQRNKGNFPGRFSGRQFSNSRSEMNVSTLELGDSALYLCASSAGTSGMGSTETQYFGPGTRLLVL.

The chain joins TRBV19 to TRBJ1-4; 7 bases match TRBD1. The CDR3 totals 14 residues. J lost 5 bases, V lost 5 bases, and 5 bases had no gene match. The germline gives CDR1 LNHDA, CDR2 SQIVND (reference sequence). In DNA form, the CDR3 reads TGTGCCAGTAGTCCAGGGACAGAAAATGAAAAACTGTTTTTT. This sequence encodes CASSPGTENEKLFF.

CDR3 coding DNA: TGTGCCAGCAGCGGGACAGGGGGCACAGATACGCAGTATTTT. Translation gives CASSGTGGTDTQYF. The chain joins TRBV9 to TRBJ2-3; 9 bases agree with TRBD1. The CDR3 spans 14 residues. Germline CDR1 is SGDLS and CDR2 is YYNGEE. J gave up 1 base and V 3 bases, and 0 bases lay outside the gene matches.

The V gene is TRBV7-2, the J gene TRBJ2-2; 8 bases match TRBD1. The CDR3 has 15 amino acids. Germline CDR1 reads SGHTA; CDR2 reads FQGNSA. V was clipped by 3 bases and J by 0 bases; unmatched bases: 0. The CDR3 DNA is TGTGCCAGCAGCTTGGGACAGGCGAACACCGGGGAGCTGTTTTTT. Translating it yields CASSLGQANTGELFF.

The J gene is TRBJ2-7, the V gene TRBV27; maybe TRBD2 (6 bases). This CDR3 has 12 amino acids. Germline values: CDR1 MNHEY, CDR2 SMNVEV (reference sequence). V was cut by 3 bases and J by 3 bases, with 6 bases left in between. The CDR3 loop reads CASSLGGYEQYF. In DNA form, the CDR3 reads TGTGCCAGCAGTTTGGGGGGCTACGAGCAGTACTTC.

The genes are TRBV9 and TRBJ2-7; TRBD1 matches 9 bases. V lost 5 bases and J lost 4; bases outside the gene matches: 13. The germline V gene encodes CDR1 SGDLS and CDR2 YYNGEE. The CDR3 runs 16 residues. In nucleotides, the CDR3 is TGTGCCAGCAGTGCAACCCTGGGACAGGGTAGGTACGAGCAGTACTTC. Protein: CASSATLGQGRYEQYF.

Written as DNA, the CDR3 is TGCAGCGTTCACGGTCTCTCTGGGGCCAACGTCCTGACTTTC. Amino acids: CSVHGLSGANVLTF. The chain uses TRBV29-1 and TRBJ2-6; D is unclear. Germline CDR1 reads SQVTM; CDR2 reads ANQGSEA. The CDR3 runs to 14 residues. The germline V and J ends were trimmed by 5 bases and 0 bases, with 8 bases remaining between them. Together with reference TRBV29-1 and TRBJ2-6, the CDR3 gives the full variable domain: SAVISQKPSRDICQRGTSLTIQCQVDSQVTMMFWYRQQPGQSLTLIATANQGSEATYESGFVIDKFPISRPNLTFSTLTVSNMSPEDSSIYLCSVHGLSGANVLTFGAGSRLTVL.

This chain uses TRBV7-6 with TRBJ2-7, with 8 positions matching TRBD1. V was clipped by 5 bases and J by 5 bases; unmatched bases: 8. The CDR3 is made up of 14 amino acids. Germline-derived CDR1 and CDR2 are SGHVS and FNYEAQ. CDR3 DNA: TGTGCCAGCAGCACACACGAACAGGGGGACGAGCAGTACTTC. This translates into CASSTHEQGDEQYF.

The V gene is TRBV18, the J gene TRBJ2-1; D is uncertain. The V end lost 3 bases, the J end lost 5 bases, and 8 bases lay between the germline ends. Germline V gene lookup returns CDR1 KGHSH and CDR2 LQKENI. The CDR3 runs 13 residues. CDR3 coding DNA: TGTGCCAGCTCACCCTACGGAGACAATGAGCAGTTCTTC. Amino acid sequence: CASSPYGDNEQFF.